The present entry profiles one T cell receptor beta chain with its context. Its target is not known. These data belong to a study of shared clonotypes between healthy human individuals. CDR3 length: 14 amino acids. Losses at the gene ends were 4 bases for V and 10 bases for J; bases not matched to a gene: 7. CDR1 is MRHNA, CDR2 SNTAGT, per germline. Overall study findings and caveats: It was only blood that was sampled, and tissue repertoires likely differ. Researchers found naive subsets generally carried larger estimated richness than memory subsets.

Positive CCR7 selection of CD45RO-negative cells yielded the naive CD8 cells, and terminally differentiated effector memory CD45RA+ cells were excluded. In the original workflow: ImmunoSEQ supplied junction-only sequences lacking quality scores, so filtering was different. This table comes from immunoSEQ multiplex PCR, and its TCRdb copy is limited to in-frame clones, with some not included. V and J calls and clone size follow that table, whereas D and trimming were derived from the DNA. The sample has about 2 million clones; just under 95% are singletons. The sequencing input was naive CD8+ T cells sorted from blood. The chain links TRBV6-4 to TRBJ2-1, with 10 bases lining up with TRBD1. The sequence was obtained from a man younger than 35 in good health. Written as DNA, the CDR3 is TGTGCCAGCAGTGTCGGGACAGGGGCTTTCGAGCAGTTCTTC. This translates into CASSVGTGAFEQFF.